This entry describes one T cell receptor beta chain. The antigen is not known. The source of the sample is a study of shared clonotypes between healthy human individuals. Original analysis: ImmunoSEQ supplied junction-only sequences lacking quality scores, so filtering was different. Using immunoSEQ multiplex PCR, the repertoire was profiled, and TCRdb retains in-frame clones only, with some absent. The DNA was the basis for D and trimming; V, J and clone size are from that table. There are around 450,000 clones in the sample; 70% to 80% occur only once, and roughly 13% lies in the top ten. Recent acute infections and vaccinations were absent in the healthy HIV-negative adult donors. Notes on the study in general: The diversity represented, both genetic and in exposure history, was limited by few donors. Sampling covered nothing but blood. Tissue TCR repertoires likely differ from those found in blood.

Germline V CDR1 and CDR2: SGHRS, YFSETQ. This CDR3 is built from 11 residues. Trimming pared 5 bases from V and 9 bases from J, leaving 9 bases between. The TCR comes from a woman in her forties in good health. Some clones in this sample may be carry-over from other donors' samples. Sequencing was performed on PBMCs. V and J are TRBV5-1 and TRBJ2-1; TRBD2 is a possible D gene (6 bases). CDR3 nucleotides: TGCGCCAGCAGAGCCGGGGGTGAGCAGTTCTTC. Protein sequence: CASRAGGEQFF.